The 8 T cell receptor beta chains below come from one sample, sequenced in a study of blood T cell repertoires in COVID-19. Produced via immunoSEQ multiplex PCR; TCRdb's table is partial and in-frame only. The repertoire has 95,000 to 150,000 clones, 86% of them found once; the top ten carry approximately 5%. Sequencing was carried out using peripheral blood. Receptors originate from a human donor in a cohort sampled during active COVID-19.

This clone came up a few times. The chain is built from TRBV9 and TRBJ2-2; D remains ambiguous. The CDR3 has 16 residues. Per the germline V gene, CDR1 is SGDLS and CDR2 is YYNGEE. Deletions cut 4 bases from V and 4 bases from J, with 17 bases between. This chain's CDR3 is CASSPDLGWSTGELFF. Written as DNA, the CDR3 is TGTGCCAGCAGCCCCGACCTCGGATGGAGCACCGGGGAGCTGTTTTTT.

The CDR3: CASSVGGSGNIQYF. The CDR3 bases are TGCGCCAGCTCAGTAGGCGGGAGCGGTAACATTCAGTACTTC. The chain joins TRBV10-2 to TRBJ2-4; 7 nucleotides agree with TRBD2. The V gene's germline CDR1 is WSHSY and CDR2 SAAADI. With V trimmed by 8 bases and J by 7 bases, 11 bases remained unmatched. There are 14 residues in the CDR3.

The chain recombines TRBV5-4 with TRBJ2-5; D remains ambiguous. The CDR3 extends over 15 amino acids. Per the germline V gene, CDR1 is SGHNT and CDR2 is YYREEE (reference sequence). Trimming pared 4 bases from V and 2 bases from J, leaving 15 bases between. The CDR3 protein is CASSPPGGRQETQYF. The DNA of the CDR3 is TGTGCCAGCAGCCCTCCGGGTGGCAGACAAGAGACCCAGTACTTC.

The rearrangement links TRBV5-6 to TRBJ2-5; no firm D call. Germline V gene data show CDR1 as SGHDT and CDR2 as YYEEEE. The CDR3 extends over 14 amino acids. V lost 0 bases to trimming and J lost 5 bases, with 11 bases between them. The CDR3 protein is CASSLDRRWETQYF. The CDR3 DNA is TGTGCCAGCAGCTTGGATAGGAGATGGGAGACCCAGTACTTC.

On this clone itself: Its ends do not fully match the called genes, so a read error is possible. V gene TRBV19 combines with J gene TRBJ2-1; TRBD2 matches at 11 bases. CDR3 length: 14 amino acids. Per the germline V gene, CDR1 is LNHDA and CDR2 is SQIVND (reference sequence). This chain's CDR3 is CASRIAGGTNEQFF. The CDR3 bases are TGTGCCAGTAGGATAGCGGGAGGGACCAATGAGCAGTTCTTC.

This chain connects TRBV27 to TRBJ2-7; TRBD2 matches 11 bases. The CDR3 covers 14 residues. The J segment lost 5 bases and the V segment lost 6 bases, leaving 6 bases of the junction unmatched. The germline gives CDR1 MNHEY, CDR2 SMNVEV (reference sequence). The CDR3 sequence: CASRLAGVDHEQYF. For the CDR3, the DNA is TGTGCCAGCAGACTAGCGGGAGTCGACCACGAGCAGTACTTC.

This clone was counted a few times. This chain links TRBV27 with TRBJ1-5; D perhaps matches TRBD1 (5 bases). There are 15 residues in the CDR3. Between the trimmed V and J ends, which lost 6 bases and 3 bases, there was a span of 15 bases. Germline V gene data show CDR1 as MNHEY and CDR2 as SMNVEV (reference sequence). CDR3 DNA sequence: TGTGCCAGCAGCCAGTGGGGCCCCGACAATCAGCCCCAGCATTTT. Protein product: CASSQWGPDNQPQHF.

This chain uses TRBV5-6 with TRBJ2-3, with D tentatively TRBD1 (6 bases). The CDR3 is 15 amino acids. Germline V lookup: CDR1 SGHDT, CDR2 YYEEEE. V was shortened by 2 bases and J by 5 bases, with 15 bases between the two germline ends. This chain's CDR3 is CASSFWNRVGDTQYF. The CDR3 DNA follows: TGTGCCAGCAGCTTTTGGAACAGGGTAGGAGATACGCAGTATTTT.